These 32 T cell receptor beta chains were sequenced from one sample in a study of T cells in women clearing cervical HPV infection. This table comes from immunoSEQ multiplex PCR, and its TCRdb copy is limited to in-frame clones, with some not included. The listing records about 35,000 clones. Specimen: blood buffy coat. The receptors were gathered from a woman aged 18 to 75 with a cervical HPV16 infection that either progressed to CIN3+ or cleared (not recorded which).

Turning to this clone: The read falls 3 residues short of the CDR3 end, and the missing part is taken from the germline J gene. This rearrangement joins TRBV28 to TRBJ2-5, with D unresolved. This CDR3 is built from 14 residues. V shed 1 base and J shed 1 base, with 7 bases lying between them. Germline V lookup: CDR1 MDHEN, CDR2 SYDVKM. CDR3 bases read: TGTGCCAGCAGTTTATATGCAGTCCAAGAGACC. Its protein is CASSLYAVQET. The full CDR3 protein reads CASSLYAVQETQYF.

Worth noting for this clone: The CDR3 end is not reached by the read, which stops 3 residues before it; the germline J gene fills it in. This chain links TRBV28 with TRBJ2-3; possible D gene TRBD2, 7 bases. Trimming took off 3 bases at V and 2 bases at J, with 18 bases between the two ends. Looked up from germline, CDR1 is MDHEN and CDR2 is SYDVKM. This CDR3 has 17 residues. The CDR3 sequence is CASSFPERGGPTDTQYF. The sequenced part of the CDR3 DNA is TGTGCCAGCAGTTTTCCGGAGAGGGGGGGACCCACAGATACG.

The covered CDR3 bases are TGCAGTGCTAGGGCCGGGACACCGCATCAGCCC. Amino acid sequence: CSARAGTPHQP. The CDR3 in its entirety is CSARAGTPHQPQHF. This sequence joins TRBV20-1 and TRBJ1-5; perhaps TRBD1 as D (6 bases). The sequenced fragment ends 3 residues before the CDR3 boundary, so the rest is inferred from the germline J gene. V lost 3 bases and J lost 5, with 14 bases in between. CDR1 and CDR2 (germline): DFQATT, SNEGSKA (reference sequence). CDR3 size: 14 residues.

A word on this clone: The sequenced fragment ends 3 residues before the CDR3 boundary, so the rest is inferred from the germline J gene. The chain recombines TRBV12-5 with TRBJ1-3; D gene unclear. The CDR3 is made up of 11 amino acids. CDR1 LGHNT and CDR2 FRNRAP come from the germline V gene. Partial CDR3 DNA: TGTGCTAGTGGTTCCCCTCCCCCC. Translation: CASGSPPP. From start to end, the CDR3 is CASGSPPPIYF.

To note about this clone: The sequenced fragment ends 3 residues before the CDR3 boundary, so the rest is inferred from the germline J gene. This chain connects TRBV5-1 to TRBJ2-3, with 7 bases aligning to TRBD1. This CDR3 comprises 14 residues. From germline, CDR1 is SGHRS and CDR2 YFSETQ. The sequenced part of the CDR3 DNA is TGCGCCAGCAGCACAGGGGTTAGCAATCAGCCG. Encoded protein: CASSTGVSNQP. The entire CDR3 sequence reads CASSTGVSNQPQYF. Drawing the rest from reference TRBV5-1 and TRBJ2-3, the complete variable domain is KAGVTQTPRYLIKTRGQQVTLSCSPISGHRSVSWYQQTPGQGLQFLFEYFSETQRNKGNFPGRFSGRQFSNSRSEMNVSTLELGDSALYLCASSTGVSNQPQYFGPGTRLTVL.

About this clone itself: The DNA ends 3 residues before the CDR3 does, and the rest of the CDR3 is filled in from the germline J gene. The chain is built from TRBV18 and TRBJ2-5; D is possibly TRBD1 (5 bases). Germline values: CDR1 KGHSH, CDR2 LQKENI. The CDR3 sequence is 14 residues long. V was shortened by 6 bases and J by 5 bases, with 16 bases between the two germline ends. CDR3 DNA (partial): TGTGCCAGCTCCCAGGGATTGAGTTTGGAGACC. The encoded protein is CASSQGLSLET. From start to end, the CDR3 is CASSQGLSLETQYF.

A note on this clone: The sequenced fragment ends 3 residues before the CDR3 boundary, so the rest is inferred from the germline J gene. This chain links TRBV7-9 with TRBJ2-3, with D perhaps matching TRBD1 (6 bases). Germline CDR1 and CDR2: SEHNR and FQNEAQ (reference sequence). The germline V and J ends were trimmed by 5 bases and 0 bases, with 12 bases remaining between them. The CDR3 runs to 15 residues. Incomplete CDR3 DNA: TGTGCCAGCAGCCCGCAGGGGCACAGCACAGATACG. As protein: CASSPQGHSTDT. The entire CDR3 is CASSPQGHSTDTQYF.

Details on this clone: The CDR3 extends 3 residues past the end of the read, so its final part is completed from the germline J gene. This sequence joins TRBV6-4 and TRBJ2-1; D remains unclear. Trimming shortened V by 4 bases and J by 1 base, and 8 bases separated the two germline ends. Germline lookup yields CDR1 MRHNA and CDR2 SNTAGT. This CDR3 has 14 residues. The part of the CDR3 DNA that was read is TGTGCCAGCAGTGCCAGCGCATCCTACAATGAG. It yields the protein CASSASASYNE. The full CDR3 protein is CASSASASYNEQFF.

With regard to this clone: The sequence runs out 3 residues before the end of the CDR3; the remainder is reconstructed from the germline J gene. V and J are TRBV2 and TRBJ2-5; TRBD1 aligns across 7 bases. The CDR3 is made up of 14 amino acids. Germline CDR1 reads SNHLY; CDR2 reads FYNNEI. Losses at the gene ends were 7 bases for V and 2 bases for J; bases not matched to a gene: 7. CDR3 DNA, as far as it was read: TGTGCCAGCACTTACAGGGGATTTCAAGAGACC. It is translated as CASTYRGFQET. The entire CDR3 sequence reads CASTYRGFQETQYF.

Details on this clone: The missing CDR3 end, 3 residues past where the read stops, is filled in from the germline J gene. V and J are TRBV7-2 and TRBJ1-5; 9 bases match TRBD1. This CDR3 region has 15 residues. The V gene end was trimmed by 1 base and the J gene end by 6 bases; junction bases not matched to a gene: 4. Germline CDR1 SGHTA, CDR2 FQGNSA. The CDR3 is CASSLVQGAGQPQHF. Partial CDR3 DNA: TGTGCCAGCAGCTTAGTACAGGGGGCGGGTCAGCCC.

A note on this clone: One end of the junction varies from germline; a read error may be responsible. The missing CDR3 end, 3 residues past where the read stops, is filled in from the germline J gene. Additional DNA sequences in this sample encode the identical CDR3. The rearrangement uses TRBV30 and TRBJ2-4; no firm D call. The CDR3 runs 15 residues. Germline lookup yields CDR1 GTSNPN and CDR2 SVGIG (reference sequence). The sequenced CDR3 bases are TGTGCTTGGAGTTATCAGAACCTAGCCAAAAACATT. Its translation is CAWSYQNLAKNI. The full CDR3 is CAWSYQNLAKNIQYF.

Note on this clone: The read halts 3 residues ahead of the CDR3 end, with the missing end drawn from the germline J gene. V is TRBV7-8 and J is TRBJ1-2; D gene uncertain. Germline V gene data show CDR1 as SGHVS and CDR2 as FQNEAQ. This CDR3 spans 11 amino acids. CDR3 DNA, as far as it was read: TGTGCCAGCAGCTCAAGCTACGAC. Translation gives CASSSSYD. The CDR3 as a whole reads CASSSSYDYTF.

As for this clone: The CDR3 end falls 3 residues outside the read, so it is completed with the germline J gene. J is TRBJ2-5 and V is TRBV2; the match to TRBD2 covers 11 bases. The CDR3 runs 13 residues. Germline V lookup: CDR1 SNHLY, CDR2 FYNNEI. V shed 7 bases, J shed 7 bases, and the junction held 5 bases outside the gene matches. CDR3 bases read: TGTGCCAGCACTTCGGGACTAGCGGTGACC. This encodes CASTSGLAVT. The whole CDR3 sequence reads CASTSGLAVTQYF.

About this clone: Read sequence stops 3 residues before the CDR3 end, and the germline J gene provides the missing end. The chain employs TRBV7-2 and TRBJ1-2; D is possibly TRBD1 (6 bases). The CDR3 runs 14 residues. Germline CDR1 reads SGHTA; CDR2 reads FQGNSA. The covered CDR3 bases are TGTGCCAGCAGCTTAATGGGACAAGGGGACGAC. This gives the protein CASSLMGQGDD. The entire CDR3 is CASSLMGQGDDYTF.

A remark on this clone: The read terminates 3 residues ahead of where the CDR3 ends, so the germline J gene completes it. The rearrangement links TRBV2 to TRBJ2-7, with D possibly TRBD1 on 6 matching bases. Germline CDR1 reads SNHLY; CDR2 reads FYNNEI. The CDR3 contains 13 residues. The germline V and J ends were trimmed by 4 bases and 5 bases, with 12 bases remaining between them. The CDR3 loop is CASSVYRADEQYF. The sequenced part of the CDR3 DNA is TGTGCCAGCAGTGTCTACAGGGCCGACGAG.

A word on this clone: The read finishes 3 residues shy of the CDR3 end, and the germline J gene is used to complete it. The chain combines TRBV10-3 with TRBJ2-2; D uncertain. Germline assignment: CDR1 ENHRY and CDR2 SYGVKD. The CDR3 runs to 15 residues. The sequenced part of the CDR3 DNA is TGTGCCATCAGTGATGCAGGCTCCTATAATTCACCG. This encodes CAISDAGSYNSP. The full CDR3 protein is CAISDAGSYNSPLFF.

Of note for this clone: With the read ending 3 residues before the CDR3 end, the germline J gene is used to fill in that end. The chain couples TRBV11-2 to TRBJ2-3; 9 bases agree with TRBD2. The germline V gene encodes CDR1 SGHAT and CDR2 FQNNGV. V was clipped by 4 bases and J by 0 bases; unmatched bases: 2. This CDR3 has 15 amino acids. CDR3 bases read: TGTGCCAGCAGCTCGCGGGGGGGCAGCACAGATACG. Residues: CASSSRGGSTDT. The CDR3 in its entirety is CASSSRGGSTDTQYF.

As for this clone: The CDR3 end is not reached by the read, which stops 3 residues before it; the germline J gene fills it in. The chain employs TRBV28 and TRBJ1-1; possible D gene TRBD1, 6 bases. V was trimmed by 6 bases and J by 1 base, leaving 12 bases between them. Germline-derived CDR1 and CDR2 are MDHEN and SYDVKM. This CDR3 contains 14 residues. The CDR3 DNA, read in part, is TGTGCCAGCAGACTAACAGGGCGGAACACTGAA. It encodes CASRLTGRNTE. The CDR3 reads in full as CASRLTGRNTEAFF.

With regard to this clone: Sequencing ends 3 residues short of the CDR3 end; the germline J gene provides the rest. J is TRBJ2-4 and V is TRBV2; 7 bases line up with TRBD1. Looked up from germline, CDR1 is SNHLY and CDR2 is FYNNEI. This CDR3 region has 14 residues. The CDR3 here is CASRRVGGNQPQYF. The CDR3 bases that were read are TGTGCCAGCCGTCGGGTAGGGGGCAATCAGCCT.

This CDR3 is CASSKLHRDTYSNQPQYF. The DNA read from the CDR3 is TGTGCCAGTAGCAAACTCCACCGGGACACATATAGCAATCAGCCG. This chain links TRBV19 with TRBJ2-3; TRBD1 is a possible D gene (6 bases). The sequenced fragment ends 3 residues before the CDR3 boundary, so the rest is inferred from the germline J gene. Germline V gene lookup returns CDR1 LNHDA and CDR2 SQIVND (reference sequence). The CDR3 runs to 18 residues. The full variable domain, completed using reference TRBV19 and TRBJ2-3, is DGGITQSPKYLFRKEGQNVTLSCEQNLNHDAMYWYRQDPGQGLRLIYYSQIVNDFQKGDIAEGYSVSREKKESFPLTVTSAQKNPTAFYLCASSKLHRDTYSNQPQYFGPGTRLTVL.

Worth noting for this clone: The CDR3 extends 3 residues past the end of the read, so its final part is completed from the germline J gene. This chain links TRBV2 with TRBJ2-2; D is possibly TRBD2 (5 bases). CDR3 size: 15 residues. Per the germline V gene, CDR1 is SNHLY and CDR2 is FYNNEI. Trimming stripped 2 bases from V and 4 bases from J, with 11 bases between. The sequenced part of the CDR3 DNA is TGTGCCAGCAGTGAACAGCTAGGAGGCACCGGGGAG. Amino acids: CASSEQLGGTGE. In full, the CDR3 reads CASSEQLGGTGELFF. The whole variable domain, remainder taken from reference TRBV2 and TRBJ2-2, is EPEVTQTPSHQVTQMGQEVILRCVPISNHLYFYWYRQILGQKVEFLVSFYNNEISEKSEIFDDQFSVERPDGSNFTLKIRSTKLEDSAMYFCASSEQLGGTGELFFGEGSRLTVL.

As regards this clone: With the read ending 3 residues before the CDR3 end, the germline J gene is used to fill in that end. This rearrangement joins TRBV20-1 to TRBJ2-1; a weak D match, TRBD1 (6 bases). CDR1 DFQATT and CDR2 SNEGSKA come from the germline V gene (reference sequence). Trimming removed 0 bases from V and 3 bases from J, with 15 bases in between. CDR3 length: 16 residues. CDR3 bases read: TGCAGTGCTAGAGAAAGGAGACAGGTGGTCTACAATGAG. Amino acids: CSARERRQVVYNE. The full CDR3 protein is CSARERRQVVYNEQFF.

The CDR3: CASSGPGVHQPQHF. The sequenced CDR3 bases are TGTGCCAGCAGCGGGCCAGGGGTGCATCAGCCC. This chain joins TRBV2 and TRBJ1-5; the D gene is possibly TRBD1 (6 bases). Read data end 3 residues before the CDR3 end; the end is taken from the germline J gene. Germline CDR1 and CDR2: SNHLY and FYNNEI. The V and J ends lost 6 bases and 5 bases respectively, with 14 bases between them. This CDR3 has 14 amino acids.

Remarks on this clone: The DNA ends 3 residues before the CDR3 does, and the rest of the CDR3 is filled in from the germline J gene. The V call is TRBV5-1, the J call TRBJ2-4; 8 bases fit TRBD1. The CDR3 consists of 16 residues. Looked up from germline, CDR1 is SGHRS and CDR2 is YFSETQ. Incomplete CDR3 DNA: TGCGCCAGCAGCTTGCCAGGGGGCCCCTCATACTATGGT. This codes for CASSLPGGPSYYG. The complete CDR3 reads CASSLPGGPSYYGQYF.

A note on this clone: The CDR3 end falls 3 residues outside the read, so it is completed with the germline J gene. The chain couples TRBV2 to TRBJ2-3; possible D gene TRBD1, 5 bases. This CDR3 has 12 residues. Germline V CDR1 and CDR2: SNHLY, FYNNEI. The CDR3 spells CASSREFETQYF. Partial CDR3 DNA: TGTGCCAGCAGCAGGGAATTTGAGACG.

Regarding this clone: The CDR3 end is not reached by the read, which stops 3 residues before it; the germline J gene fills it in. The gene calls are TRBV5-1 and TRBJ2-5; 11 bases agree with TRBD2. The junction had 7 bases not matched to a gene; V was cut back by 4 bases and J by 5 bases. Germline V gene sequence: CDR1 SGHRS, CDR2 YFSETQ. This CDR3 spans 15 amino acids. CDR3 sequence: CASSAQLAGAETQYF. The covered CDR3 bases are TGCGCCAGCAGCGCGCAACTAGCGGGGGCGGAGACC.

Note on this clone: One junction end does not reproduce the germline sequence, and a read error may be involved. The read ends 3 residues before the CDR3 terminus; that terminus is restored from the germline J gene. The chain combines TRBV18 with TRBJ1-2; a possible D gene is TRBD1 (5 bases). This CDR3 is built from 17 residues. CDR1 and CDR2 from the germline V gene are KGHSH and LQKENI. The CDR3 is CASSPPRAGVSLNDYTF. The CDR3 bases that were read are TGTGCTAGCTCACCACCGAGGGCGGGGGTTTCCCTCAATGAC.

Concerning this clone: The CDR3 goes on 3 residues after the read ends, and that part is filled in from the germline J gene. The chain has TRBV28 and TRBJ2-1; no reliable D call. The germline CDR1 and CDR2 sequences are MDHEN and SYDVKM. The CDR3 is 16 amino acids. Trimming took off 3 bases at V and 0 bases at J, with 12 bases between the two ends. The CDR3 DNA, read in part, is TGTGCCAGCAGTTTTTCAGGCATGAGCTCCTACAATGAG. Its translation: CASSFSGMSSYNE. The full CDR3 is CASSFSGMSSYNEQFF.

On this clone: Coverage ceases 3 residues before the CDR3 finishes, and the germline J gene fills in the end. This rearrangement joins TRBV20-1 to TRBJ2-1, with 10 bases lining up with TRBD1. The CDR3 is 14 amino acids. CDR1 DFQATT and CDR2 SNEGSKA come from the germline V gene (reference sequence). The J segment lost 7 bases and the V segment lost 3 bases, leaving 6 bases of the junction unmatched. The CDR3 reads CSASRDRGWNEQFF. CDR3 DNA, as far as it was read: TGCAGTGCTAGCCGGGACAGGGGTTGGAATGAG.

In terms of frequency, this clone is medium-sized. The CDR3 end lies 3 residues beyond the end of the read and is filled in from the germline J gene. V usage is TRBV19 and J usage is TRBJ2-3, with D tentatively TRBD1 (5 bases). The germline V gene has CDR1 LNHDA and CDR2 SQIVND (reference sequence). V gave up 3 bases and J gave up 6 bases, with 16 bases separating them. This CDR3 comprises 15 residues. CDR3 region: CASSIRSSWGDTQYF. The covered CDR3 bases are TGTGCCAGTAGTATTCGTTCCTCGTGGGGCGATACG.

For this clone: Coverage ceases 3 residues before the CDR3 finishes, and the germline J gene fills in the end. V usage is TRBV7-6 and J usage is TRBJ2-2, with D possibly TRBD1 on 5 matching bases. This CDR3 has 16 residues. From germline, CDR1 is SGHVS and CDR2 FNYEAQ. The part of the CDR3 DNA that was read is TGTGCCAGCAGCTTAGGTAGCTGGGGCCCTGATGAAAAG. Its protein is CASSLGSWGPDEK. The entire CDR3 is CASSLGSWGPDEKLFF.

Concerning this clone: The CDR3 end falls 3 residues outside the read, so it is completed with the germline J gene. This rearrangement joins TRBV9 to TRBJ2-7, with TRBD2 identical over 8 bases. Unmatched junction bases numbered 8, after V lost 0 bases and J lost 6 bases. The CDR3 runs 15 residues. Germline V CDR1 and CDR2: SGDLS, YYNGEE. CDR3 residues: CASSVESGSPSEQYF. The CDR3 bases that were read are TGTGCCAGCAGCGTAGAGAGCGGGAGCCCTTCCGAG.